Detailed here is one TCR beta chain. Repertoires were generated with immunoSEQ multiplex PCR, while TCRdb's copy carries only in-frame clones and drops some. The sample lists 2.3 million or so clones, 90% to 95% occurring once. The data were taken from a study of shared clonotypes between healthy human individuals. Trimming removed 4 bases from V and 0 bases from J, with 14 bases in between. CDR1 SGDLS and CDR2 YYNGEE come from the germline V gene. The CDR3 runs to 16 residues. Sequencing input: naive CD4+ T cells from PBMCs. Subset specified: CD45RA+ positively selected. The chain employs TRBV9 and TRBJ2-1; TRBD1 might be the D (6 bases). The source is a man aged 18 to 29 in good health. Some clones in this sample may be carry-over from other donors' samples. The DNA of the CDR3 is TGTGCCAGCAGCCCCACAGGGCGGAGCTCCTACAATGAGCAGTTCTTC. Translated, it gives CASSPTGRSSYNEQFF.